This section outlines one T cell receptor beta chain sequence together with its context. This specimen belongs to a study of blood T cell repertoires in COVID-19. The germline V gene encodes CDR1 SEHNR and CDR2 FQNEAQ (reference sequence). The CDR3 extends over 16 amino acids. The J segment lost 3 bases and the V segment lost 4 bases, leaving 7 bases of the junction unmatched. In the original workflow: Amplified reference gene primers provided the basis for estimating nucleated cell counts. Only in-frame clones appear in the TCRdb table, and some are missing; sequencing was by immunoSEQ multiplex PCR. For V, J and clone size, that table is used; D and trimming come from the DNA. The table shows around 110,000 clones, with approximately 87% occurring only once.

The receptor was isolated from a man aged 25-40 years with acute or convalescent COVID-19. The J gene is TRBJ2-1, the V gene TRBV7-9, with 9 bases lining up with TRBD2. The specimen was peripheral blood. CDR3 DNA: TGTGCCAGCAGCTATTTAGCGGGGGTTAACTACAATGAGCAGTTCTTC. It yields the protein CASSYLAGVNYNEQFF.